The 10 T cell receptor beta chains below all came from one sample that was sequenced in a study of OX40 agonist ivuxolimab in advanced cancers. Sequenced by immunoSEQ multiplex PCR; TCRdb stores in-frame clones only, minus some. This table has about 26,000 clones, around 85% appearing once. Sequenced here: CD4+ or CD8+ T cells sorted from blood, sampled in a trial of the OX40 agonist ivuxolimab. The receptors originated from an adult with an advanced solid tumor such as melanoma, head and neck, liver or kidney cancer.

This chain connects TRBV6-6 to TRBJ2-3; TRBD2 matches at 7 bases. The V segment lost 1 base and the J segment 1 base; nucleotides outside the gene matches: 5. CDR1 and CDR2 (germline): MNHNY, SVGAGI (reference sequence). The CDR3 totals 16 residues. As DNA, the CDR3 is TGTGCCAGCAGTTACTTGGGGGGGGGAGGCACAGATACGCAGTATTTT. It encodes CASSYLGGGGTDTQYF.

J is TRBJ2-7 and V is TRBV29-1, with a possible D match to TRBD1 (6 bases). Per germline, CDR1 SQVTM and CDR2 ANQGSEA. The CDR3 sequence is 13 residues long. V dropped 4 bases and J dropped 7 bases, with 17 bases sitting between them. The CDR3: CSVGAHRVGEQYF. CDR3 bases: TGCAGCGTTGGGGCCCACAGGGTAGGGGAGCAGTACTTC.

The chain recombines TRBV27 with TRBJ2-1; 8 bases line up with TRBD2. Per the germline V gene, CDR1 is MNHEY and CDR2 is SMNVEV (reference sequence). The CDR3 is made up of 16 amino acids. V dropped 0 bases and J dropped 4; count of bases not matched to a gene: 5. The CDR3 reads CASSLSRSGSYNEQFF. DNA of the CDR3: TGTGCCAGCAGTTTATCCCGGAGCGGGAGTTACAATGAGCAGTTCTTC.

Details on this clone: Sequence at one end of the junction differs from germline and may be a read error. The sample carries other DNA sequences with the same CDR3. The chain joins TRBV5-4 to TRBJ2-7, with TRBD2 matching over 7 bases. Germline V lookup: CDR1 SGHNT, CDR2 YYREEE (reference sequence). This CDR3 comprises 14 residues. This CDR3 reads CASTQAGRSYEQYF. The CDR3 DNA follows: TGTGCCAGCACCCAAGCGGGAAGATCCTACGAGCAGTACTTT.

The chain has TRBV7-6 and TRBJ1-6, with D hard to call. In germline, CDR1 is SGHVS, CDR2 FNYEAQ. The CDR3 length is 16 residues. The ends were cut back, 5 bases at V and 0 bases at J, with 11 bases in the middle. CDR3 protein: CASSPRTSSYNSPLHF. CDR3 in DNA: TGTGCCAGCAGCCCACGGACGAGCTCCTATAATTCACCCCTCCACTTT.

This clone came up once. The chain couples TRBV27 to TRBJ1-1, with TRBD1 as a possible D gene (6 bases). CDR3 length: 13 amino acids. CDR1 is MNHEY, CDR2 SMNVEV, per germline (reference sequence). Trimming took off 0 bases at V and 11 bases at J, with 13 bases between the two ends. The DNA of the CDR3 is TGTGCCAGCAGTTTATCGTGGGGGCTGGAGGCTTTCTTT. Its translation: CASSLSWGLEAFF.

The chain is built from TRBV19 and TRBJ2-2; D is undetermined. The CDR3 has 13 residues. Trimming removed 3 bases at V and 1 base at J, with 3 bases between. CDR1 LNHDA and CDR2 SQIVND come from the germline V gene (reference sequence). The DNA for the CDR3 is TGTGCCAGTAGTATCGGGAACACCGGGGAGCTGTTTTTT. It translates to CASSIGNTGELFF.

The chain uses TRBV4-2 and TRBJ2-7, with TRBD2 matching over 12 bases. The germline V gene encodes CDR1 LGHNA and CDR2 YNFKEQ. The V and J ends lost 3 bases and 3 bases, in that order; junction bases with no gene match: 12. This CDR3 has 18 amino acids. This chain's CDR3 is CASSQQPRWTSGVYEQYF. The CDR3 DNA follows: TGTGCCAGCAGCCAGCAACCTCGATGGACTAGCGGGGTCTACGAGCAGTACTTC.

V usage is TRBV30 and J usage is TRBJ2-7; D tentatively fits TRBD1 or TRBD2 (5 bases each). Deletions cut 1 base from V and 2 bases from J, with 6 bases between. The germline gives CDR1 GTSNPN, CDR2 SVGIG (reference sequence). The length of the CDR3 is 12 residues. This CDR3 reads CAWSGGTYEQYF. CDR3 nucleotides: TGTGCCTGGAGTGGGGGGACCTACGAGCAGTACTTC.

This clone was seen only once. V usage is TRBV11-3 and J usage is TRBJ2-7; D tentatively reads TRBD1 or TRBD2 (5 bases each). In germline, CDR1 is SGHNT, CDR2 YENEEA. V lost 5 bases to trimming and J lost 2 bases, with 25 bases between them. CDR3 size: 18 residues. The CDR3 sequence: CASSKTGTQDWAAYEQYF. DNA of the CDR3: TGTGCCAGCAGCAAGACCGGGACCCAAGACTGGGCGGCCTACGAGCAGTACTTC.